The rows below give T cell receptor beta chains drawn from one sample of a study of T cells after yellow fever vaccination. TCRdb recomputed calls from the 5' RACE reads with MiXCR, one row per CDR3 protein. Counted here are around 590,000 distinct CDR3 sequences, over 9% occurring once; the ten biggest clones make up under 15%. The specimen comprised PBMCs, sampled on the day of the yellow fever booster vaccination. The source of these receptors is a man aged 25 to 40 who received the YFV17D yellow fever vaccine. Each CDR3 is given with its conserved first and last residue. D genes are given only for firm matches. Part of the rows lack a size; the others show once, few, many or a class for expanded clones.

V	J	size	D	CDR3	DNA
TRBV6-2/TRBV6-3	TRBJ2-5	.	.	CASSSTGPLSSQYF	TGTGCCAGCAGTTCGACGGGGCCCCTCTCGAGCCAGTACTTC
TRBV5-5	TRBJ1-6	few	.	CASGGEGLSPLHF	TGTGCCAGCGGAGGGGAGGGTCTCTCACCCCTCCACTTT
TRBV4-2	TRBJ2-5	few	.	CASSQGGREETQYF	TGTGCCAGCAGCCAAGGGGGCAGGGAAGAGACCCAGTACTTC
TRBV28	TRBJ2-1	few	.	CASRAANPPNEQFF	TGTGCCAGTCGGGCGGCTAACCCCCCCAATGAGCAGTTCTTC
TRBV20-1	TRBJ1-3	.	.	CSAVVEYGVGNTIYF	TGCAGTGCTGTCGTAGAGTACGGGGTCGGAAACACCATATATTTT
TRBV10-1	TRBJ2-5	few	.	CAPPDSGQETQYF	TGCGCCCCCCCAGATAGCGGCCAAGAGACCCAGTACTTC
TRBV20-1	TRBJ1-6	few	.	CSAQGRNYNSPLHF	TGCAGTGCTCAGGGACGGAACTATAATTCACCCCTCCACTTT
TRBV7-2	TRBJ1-1	.	.	CASSLGFTGWNTEAFF	TGTGCCAGCAGCTTAGGTTTTACAGGGTGGAACACTGAAGCTTTCTTT
TRBV9	TRBJ2-7	few	TRBD1	CASSASTGQYYEQYF	TGTGCCAGCAGCGCCTCTACGGGACAGTACTACGAGCAGTACTTC
TRBV5-1	TRBJ2-7	few	TRBD1	CASSAGQGFIYEQYF	TGCGCCAGCAGCGCCGGACAGGGGTTCATCTACGAGCAGTACTTC
TRBV15	TRBJ2-7	.	.	CATSREVRGYEQYF	TGTGCCACCAGCAGAGAGGTCAGGGGCTACGAGCAGTACTTC
TRBV5-1	TRBJ2-5	few	TRBD2	CASSQLASGKQETQYF	TGCGCCAGCAGCCAGTTGGCTAGCGGAAAACAAGAGACCCAGTACTTC
TRBV10-3	TRBJ2-7	few	.	CAISESTSRAGFYEQYF	TGTGCCATCAGTGAGTCTACCAGTCGGGCGGGATTCTACGAGCAGTACTTC
TRBV4-2	TRBJ2-7	.	.	CASSQEEGSSYEQYF	TGTGCCAGCAGCCAAGAGGAGGGAAGCTCCTACGAGCAGTACTTC
TRBV20-1	TRBJ2-5	.	.	CSASRGRQETQYF	TGCAGTGCTTCCCGGGGGAGGCAGGAGACCCAGTACTTC
TRBV20-1	TRBJ1-2	.	.	CSASSQGANYGYTF	TGCAGTGCTAGCTCGCAGGGAGCTAACTATGGCTACACCTTC
TRBV7-9	TRBJ2-7	.	TRBD2	CAIRGRDYNEQYF	TGTGCCATAAGGGGCAGGGACTACAACGAGCAGTACTTC
TRBV28	TRBJ2-1	.	TRBD1	CASGDSDNEQFF	TGTGCCAGCGGGGACAGCGACAATGAGCAGTTCTTC
TRBV14	TRBJ2-7	.	.	CASSQGPHEQYF	TGTGCCAGCAGCCAAGGGCCCCACGAGCAGTACTTC
TRBV29-1	TRBJ2-7	.	.	CSVRGGVSSYEQYF	TGCAGCGTTCGAGGGGGGGTTAGCTCCTACGAGCAGTACTTC
TRBV10-3	TRBJ2-7	few	.	CATRDNNYEQYF	TGTGCCACCCGGGACAATAACTACGAGCAGTACTTC
TRBV29-1	TRBJ1-2	.	.	CSVEAGEFNYGYTF	TGCAGCGTTGAAGCGGGGGAATTTAACTATGGCTACACCTTC
TRBV30	TRBJ2-2	many	.	CAWTGDSASIGELFF	TGTGCCTGGACGGGGGACAGCGCCTCAATCGGGGAGCTGTTTTTT
TRBV10-3	TRBJ2-3	.	TRBD1	CAISGQADRASTDTQYF	TGTGCCATCAGTGGACAAGCCGACAGGGCTAGCACAGATACGCAGTATTTT
TRBV12-3/TRBV12-4	TRBJ2-3	few	.	CASRRQGDTQYF	TGTGCCAGCAGACGCCAAGGGGATACGCAGTATTTT
TRBV25-1	TRBJ2-1	.	TRBD2	CASSEPKAGASYNEQFF	TGTGCCAGCAGTGAACCTAAAGCGGGAGCATCCTACAATGAGCAGTTCTTC
TRBV5-6	TRBJ2-5	few	.	CASYGNPGETQYF	TGTGCCAGCTACGGGAATCCAGGGGAGACCCAGTACTTC
TRBV4-3	TRBJ1-2	.	TRBD1	CASSQHRTGVAYGYTF	TGCGCCAGCAGCCAGCACCGGACAGGGGTTGCCTATGGCTACACCTTC
TRBV28	TRBJ2-7	.	TRBD2	CASRAPSGSGYEQYF	TGTGCCAGCAGAGCCCCGAGCGGGAGCGGCTACGAGCAGTACTTC
TRBV18	TRBJ2-1	.	TRBD2	CASSWGLAGGDEQFF	TGTGCCAGCTCATGGGGACTAGCGGGAGGCGATGAGCAGTTCTTC
TRBV5-1	TRBJ2-7	few	TRBD1	CASSLQGVGYEQYF	TGCGCCAGCAGCCTCCAGGGGGTCGGCTACGAGCAGTACTTC
TRBV4-3	TRBJ1-2	few	.	CASSRNRANYGYTF	TGCGCCAGCAGCCGTAATCGGGCGAACTATGGCTACACCTTC
TRBV4-3	TRBJ2-5	few	TRBD2	CASSQDSASGYQETQYF	TGCGCCAGCAGCCAAGATTCGGCTAGCGGGTACCAAGAGACCCAGTACTTC
TRBV10-3	TRBJ1-6	few	.	CAISENHGGVNSPLHF	TGTGCCATCAGTGAGAACCACGGTGGGGTAAATTCACCCCTCCACTTT
TRBV11-2	TRBJ2-7	.	.	CASSRGLSYEQYF	TGTGCCAGCAGCAGGGGACTTTCTTACGAGCAGTACTTC
TRBV28	TRBJ2-1	.	.	CASSFLHIQGNNEQFF	TGTGCCAGCAGTTTCCTCCATATCCAGGGCAACAATGAGCAGTTCTTC
TRBV5-4	TRBJ2-3	.	.	CASSLYLADTQYF	TGTGCCAGCAGCTTGTATCTGGCAGATACGCAGTATTTT
TRBV9	TRBJ2-1	.	TRBD2	CASSVEGGRAREQFF	TGTGCCAGCAGCGTAGAGGGCGGGAGGGCCAGGGAGCAGTTCTTC
TRBV27	TRBJ2-2	.	.	CATSLYGPDTGELFF	TGTGCCACCAGTTTATACGGTCCGGACACCGGGGAGCTGTTTTTT
TRBV19	TRBJ2-1	few	.	CASSMGRSDEQFF	TGTGCCAGTAGTATGGGACGAAGTGATGAGCAGTTCTTC
TRBV7-6	TRBJ2-5	.	TRBD2	CASSLVAGGTTETQYF	TGTGCCAGCAGCTTAGTAGCGGGAGGGACTACAGAGACCCAGTACTTC
TRBV3-1	TRBJ2-1	.	.	CASSQGIWLGNEQFF	TGTGCCAGCAGCCAAGGGATATGGTTAGGCAATGAGCAGTTCTTC